This is a list of T cell receptor beta chains from one sample in a study of blood T cell repertoires in COVID-19. Assay used: immunoSEQ multiplex PCR; TCRdb lists only in-frame clones, some missing. The sample has about 400,000 clones, approximately 88% seen once. Sequencing used PBMCs or T cells enriched from blood (not recorded which). These receptor sequences come from a woman between 40 and 50 years old with acute COVID-19. Both conserved end residues are part of each CDR3. Fields, in order: clone size, J gene, D gene, V gene, CDR3 DNA, CDR3 protein. The D gene is left open where the match is weak. Rows give clone size only sometimes, using once, few, many, or a class for an expanded clone.

>.|TRBJ2-5|TRBD2|TRBV5-4
TGTGCCAGCAGCTTGATACTAGCGGGGGTGGAGACCCAGTACTTC
CASSLILAGVETQYF
>.|TRBJ2-7|.|TRBV6-1
TGTGCCAGCAGTGAAGGGGCCCGCTACGAGGGGCAGTACTTC
CASSEGARYEGQYF
>once|TRBJ2-3|TRBD2|TRBV5-1
TGCGCCAGCAGCTACGGGGGGGCGAGAGATACGCAGTATTTT
CASSYGGARDTQYF
>.|TRBJ1-2|.|TRBV7-2
TGTGCCAGCAGCTTAGTTGTCATCGGCTATGGCTACACCTTC
CASSLVVIGYGYTF
>.|TRBJ2-7|TRBD1|TRBV20-1
TGCAGTGCTCGACAGGGGCTTCAGCAGTACTTC
CSARQGLQQYF
>.|TRBJ1-1|.|TRBV19
TGTGCCAGTAGAATCGGTCCGGGAATCGCAACTGAAGCTTTCTTT
CASRIGPGIATEAFF
>.|TRBJ2-1|TRBD2|TRBV6-5
TGTGCCAGCAGTTACTCTAGGGCTAGCGGAGTAAATGAGCAGTTCTTC
CASSYSRASGVNEQFF
>.|TRBJ2-3|TRBD2|TRBV3-1/TRBV3-2
TGTGCCAGCAGCCTAGCCCTAGCGGGGAGCACAGATACGCAGTATTTT
CASSLALAGSTDTQYF
>.|TRBJ1-4|.|TRBV5-1
TGCGCCAGCAGCTTGGCCGGCCCGGGAAAACTGTTTTTT
CASSLAGPGKLFF
>.|TRBJ1-6|TRBD1|TRBV13
TGTGCCAGCAGCCCTGGACAGGGGCAGGATTCACCCCTCCACTTT
CASSPGQGQDSPLHF
>.|TRBJ1-5|.|TRBV19
TGTGCCAGTAGTATTCCCCTTGGACGGGGGCAGCCCCAGCATTTT
CASSIPLGRGQPQHF
>.|TRBJ2-7|TRBD1|TRBV7-9
TGTGCCAGCAGCTTAGAGGGACAGGGAGGCGACGAGCAGTACTTC
CASSLEGQGGDEQYF
>.|TRBJ2-7|.|TRBV7-9
TGTGCCAGCAGCTTAGAGGGCGGAGGCTCCTACGAGCAGTACTTC
CASSLEGGGSYEQYF
>once|TRBJ2-1|TRBD2|TRBV7-2
TGTGCCAGCAGTTCCTTAGCGGGGGAAATCTACAATGAGCAGTTCTTC
CASSSLAGEIYNEQFF
>.|TRBJ1-5|TRBD1|TRBV2
TGTGCCAGCACGGACAGGGGGGGAGGCAATCAGCCCCAGCATTTT
CASTDRGGGNQPQHF
>.|TRBJ2-1|TRBD2|TRBV3-1/TRBV3-2
TGTGCCAGCAGCCAATTTGGGACTAGCGGGGGGGCCTCTGAGCAGTTCTTC
CASSQFGTSGGASEQFF
>.|TRBJ1-2|.|TRBV11-3
TGTGCCAGCAGCTTCCAGGGGTACTATGGCTACACCTTC
CASSFQGYYGYTF
>.|TRBJ1-1|TRBD1|TRBV2
TGTGCCAGCAGTGCGACAGGGGGCACTGAAGCTTTCTTT
CASSATGGTEAFF
>.|TRBJ1-6|.|TRBV3-1/TRBV3-2
TGTGCCAGCACCACACAGGACGGTTATAATTCACCCCTCCACTTT
CASTTQDGYNSPLHF
>.|TRBJ1-5|.|TRBV11-3
TGTGCCAGCAGCTTAGCTCTCGGGGGGTGTTATGAGGGCGGTCAGCCCCAGCATTTT
CASSLALGGCYEGGQPQHF
>.|TRBJ2-1|TRBD1|TRBV7-6
TGTGCCAGCAGCCCCTCCGGGACAGGCGAATTAAGCTCCTACAATGAGCAGTTCTTC
CASSPSGTGELSSYNEQFF
>.|TRBJ1-2|.|TRBV10-3
TGTGCCATCAGTGAGTTTATTCCGGGGGGTCAGGGCTACACCTTC
CAISEFIPGGQGYTF
>.|TRBJ1-5|.|TRBV11-2
TGTGCCAGCAGCCCCGGTGAAGATCAGCCCCAGCATTTT
CASSPGEDQPQHF
>.|TRBJ1-6|TRBD1|TRBV11-2
TGTGCCAGCAGCCGTGGGACAGTTAATTCACCCCTCCACTTT
CASSRGTVNSPLHF
>.|TRBJ2-7|TRBD2|TRBV9
TGTGCCAGCAGTGCGGGGGGTAGTCCCTCCTACGAGCAGTACTTC
CASSAGGSPSYEQYF
>.|TRBJ1-1|TRBD1|TRBV5-1
TGCGCCAGCAGCTTGGAGGGGGCGCTGAACACTGAAGCTTTCTTT
CASSLEGALNTEAFF
>.|TRBJ2-7|.|TRBV6-2/TRBV6-3
TGTGCCAGCAGTCCCGTGTTCCACGAGCAGTACTTC
CASSPVFHEQYF
>few|TRBJ2-7|TRBD1|TRBV19
TGTGCCAGTAGTACTGGGACAGGGTTTACTTACGAGCAGTACTTC
CASSTGTGFTYEQYF
>.|TRBJ2-3|TRBD1|TRBV27
TGTGCCAGCAGCTTACTAACAGGGGTATGGAGCACAGATACGCAGTATTTT
CASSLLTGVWSTDTQYF
>.|TRBJ2-1|.|TRBV29-1
TGCAGCGTTCGCGGACAGATATTTCCCAATGAGCAGTTCTTC
CSVRGQIFPNEQFF
>.|TRBJ2-2|.|TRBV5-5
TGTGCCAGCAGCTTGGTTGCAGGGGCGAACACCGGGGAGCTGTTTTTT
CASSLVAGANTGELFF
>.|TRBJ1-1|.|TRBV18
TGTGCCAGCTCATCGTCAGGGGTGGGCACTGAAGCTTTCTTT
CASSSSGVGTEAFF
>.|TRBJ2-3|TRBD2|TRBV7-9
TGTGCCACGAACGGGGGGTCGGGCACAGATACGCAGTATTTT
CATNGGSGTDTQYF
>.|TRBJ2-1|.|TRBV3-1/TRBV3-2
TGTGCCAGCAGCCAACGCAGGGGATACAATGAGCAGTTCTTC
CASSQRRGYNEQFF
>.|TRBJ2-3|TRBD2|TRBV19
TGTGCCAGTAGTAGCCGGGGGGGCGCCGGAGATACGCAGTATTTT
CASSSRGGAGDTQYF
>.|TRBJ1-3|TRBD1|TRBV4-1
TGCGCCAGCAGCCTGATATCAGGGGGAGGAAACACCATATATTTT
CASSLISGGGNTIYF
>.|TRBJ1-4|TRBD1|TRBV4-2
TGTGCCAGCAGCCAAGTTTTCTCCCGGACAGGGTCTAATGAAAAACTGTTTTTT
CASSQVFSRTGSNEKLFF
>.|TRBJ1-2|.|TRBV7-9
TGTGCCAGCAGCTTAAGCAGGGAAAGCTATGGCTACACCTTC
CASSLSRESYGYTF
>.|TRBJ1-1|.|TRBV30
TGTGCCTGGAGAGAAGGGGCCACTGAAGCTTTCTTT
CAWREGATEAFF
>.|TRBJ1-2|.|TRBV19
TGTGCCAGTAGGGACCCGGGGGTATATGGCTACACCTTC
CASRDPGVYGYTF
>.|TRBJ2-1|.|TRBV11-2
TGTGCCAGCAGCAAAACTAGCCGATTATACAATGAGCAGTTCTTC
CASSKTSRLYNEQFF
>.|TRBJ2-1|TRBD2|TRBV6-1
TGTGCCAGCAGTGGGACTAGCGGGGGGGCCCACAATGAGCAGTTCTTC
CASSGTSGGAHNEQFF
>.|TRBJ1-1|TRBD1|TRBV30
TGTGCCTGGAGGGGACAGGGAAGGGGCACTGAAGCTTTCTTT
CAWRGQGRGTEAFF
>once|TRBJ1-5|TRBD1|TRBV19
TGTGCCAGTAGTAAACCGGGACAGTGGGGATTCAATCAGCCCCAGCATTTT
CASSKPGQWGFNQPQHF
>.|TRBJ1-2|TRBD1|TRBV9
TGTGCCAGCAGACCGGACAGGGTAGATGGCTACACCTTC
CASRPDRVDGYTF
>.|TRBJ2-7|TRBD2|TRBV4-1
TGCGCCAGCAGGGGAGGGACGGACGCCTACGAGCAGTACTTC
CASRGGTDAYEQYF
>.|TRBJ2-7|.|TRBV11-2
TGTGCCAGCAGTTCAACTGGCAGGGGCTGGGGATACGAGCAGTACTTC
CASSSTGRGWGYEQYF
>.|TRBJ1-5|.|TRBV6-5
TGTGCCAGCATCTCCAGGGGATCTGGTCAGCCCCAGCATTTT
CASISRGSGQPQHF
>once|TRBJ2-6|.|TRBV5-1
TGCGCCAGCAGCTTGGCTTCGGGAACTGGGGCCAACGTCCTGACTTTC
CASSLASGTGANVLTF
>.|TRBJ1-4|.|TRBV5-6
TGTGCCAGCAGCTTGGTGGGACAACTTAATGAAAAACTGTTTTTT
CASSLVGQLNEKLFF
>.|TRBJ2-3|TRBD2|TRBV11-2
TGTGCCAGCAGCTTGGGTGCACTAGCGGGGGTAAGCACAGATACGCAGTATTTT
CASSLGALAGVSTDTQYF
>.|TRBJ2-7|TRBD1|TRBV6-2/TRBV6-3
TGTGCCAGCAGTCGTGGACAGGGGATCTCCTACGAGCAGTACTTC
CASSRGQGISYEQYF
>once|TRBJ1-4|.|TRBV7-9
TGTGCCAGCAGCTTAGACCCCCGGGGAAAACTGTTTTTT
CASSLDPRGKLFF
>.|TRBJ2-1|TRBD2|TRBV2
TGTGCCAGCAGGCCCATAGCGGGACCTTACAATGAGCAGTTCTTC
CASRPIAGPYNEQFF
>.|TRBJ1-5|TRBD1|TRBV6-5
TGTGCCAGCAGTAGGGACAGGGAGGCCAATCAGCCCCAGCATTTT
CASSRDREANQPQHF
>.|TRBJ2-5|.|TRBV7-8
TGTGCCAGCAGCTTAGCAGACAGATTTCAAGAGACCCAGTACTTC
CASSLADRFQETQYF
>once|TRBJ2-7|TRBD1|TRBV2
TGTGCCAGCAGTCCTCGACAGGGGGCAACCGAGCAGTACTTC
CASSPRQGATEQYF
>.|TRBJ2-3|TRBD2|TRBV7-2
TGTGCCAGCAGCTGGGGGGGGGATACGCAGTATTTT
CASSWGGDTQYF
>.|TRBJ1-2|.|TRBV6-1
TGTGCCAGCAGTGAGACAGCTTTCTATGGCTACACCTTC
CASSETAFYGYTF